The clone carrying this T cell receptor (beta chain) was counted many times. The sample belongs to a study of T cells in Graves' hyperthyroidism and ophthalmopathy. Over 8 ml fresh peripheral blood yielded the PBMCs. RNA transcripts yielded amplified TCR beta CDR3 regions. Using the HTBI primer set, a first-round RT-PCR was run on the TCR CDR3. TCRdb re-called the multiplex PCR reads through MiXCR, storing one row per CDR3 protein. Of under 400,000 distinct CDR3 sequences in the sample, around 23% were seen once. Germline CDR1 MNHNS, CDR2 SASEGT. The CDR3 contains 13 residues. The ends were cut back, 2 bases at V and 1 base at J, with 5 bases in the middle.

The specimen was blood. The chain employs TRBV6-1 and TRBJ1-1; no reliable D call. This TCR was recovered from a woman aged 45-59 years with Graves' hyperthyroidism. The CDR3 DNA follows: TGTGCCAGCAGTGAATTGGGGAACACTGAAGCTTTCTTT. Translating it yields CASSELGNTEAFF.